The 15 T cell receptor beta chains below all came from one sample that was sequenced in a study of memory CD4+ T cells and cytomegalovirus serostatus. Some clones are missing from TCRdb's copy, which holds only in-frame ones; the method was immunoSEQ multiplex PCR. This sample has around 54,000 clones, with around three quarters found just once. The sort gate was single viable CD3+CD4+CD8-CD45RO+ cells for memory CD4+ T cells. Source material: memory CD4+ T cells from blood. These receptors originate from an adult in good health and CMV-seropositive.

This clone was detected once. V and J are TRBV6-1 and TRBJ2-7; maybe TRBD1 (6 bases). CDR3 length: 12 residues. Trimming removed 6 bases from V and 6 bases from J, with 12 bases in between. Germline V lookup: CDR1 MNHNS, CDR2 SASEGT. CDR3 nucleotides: TGTGCCAGCAGACTTACAGGGTCCGAGCAGTACTTC. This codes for CASRLTGSEQYF.

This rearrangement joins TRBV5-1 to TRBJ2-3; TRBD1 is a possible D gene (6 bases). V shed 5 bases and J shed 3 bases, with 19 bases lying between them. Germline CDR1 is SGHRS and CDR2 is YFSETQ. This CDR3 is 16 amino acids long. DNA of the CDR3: TGCGCCAGCAGGGATAGCGTTGGGGGCTTAACAGATACGCAGTATTTT. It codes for CASRDSVGGLTDTQYF.

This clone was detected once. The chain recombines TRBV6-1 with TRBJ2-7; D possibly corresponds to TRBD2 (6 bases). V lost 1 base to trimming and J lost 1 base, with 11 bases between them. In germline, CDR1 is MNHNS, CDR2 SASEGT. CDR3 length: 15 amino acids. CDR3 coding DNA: TGTGCCAGCAGTGAAGGGACGGGAGCGTCCTACGAGCAGTACTTC. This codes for CASSEGTGASYEQYF.

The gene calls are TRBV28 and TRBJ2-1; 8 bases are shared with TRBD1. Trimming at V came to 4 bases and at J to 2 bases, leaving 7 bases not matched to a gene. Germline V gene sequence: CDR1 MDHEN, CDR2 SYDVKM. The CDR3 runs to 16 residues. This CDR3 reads CASSSLTGATYNEQFF. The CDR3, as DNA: TGTGCCAGCAGTTCCCTGACAGGGGCTACCTACAATGAGCAGTTCTTC. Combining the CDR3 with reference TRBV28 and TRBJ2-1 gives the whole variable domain DVKVTQSSRYLVKRTGEKVFLECVQDMDHENMFWYRQDPGLGLRLIYFSYDVKMKEKGDIPEGYSVSREKKERFSLILESASTNQTSMYLCASSSLTGATYNEQFFGPGTRLTVL.

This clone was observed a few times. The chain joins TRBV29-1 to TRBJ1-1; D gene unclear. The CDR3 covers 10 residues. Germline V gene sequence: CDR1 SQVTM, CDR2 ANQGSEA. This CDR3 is CTAGQLEAFF. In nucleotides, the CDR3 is TGCACCGCGGGCCAGCTTGAAGCTTTCTTT.

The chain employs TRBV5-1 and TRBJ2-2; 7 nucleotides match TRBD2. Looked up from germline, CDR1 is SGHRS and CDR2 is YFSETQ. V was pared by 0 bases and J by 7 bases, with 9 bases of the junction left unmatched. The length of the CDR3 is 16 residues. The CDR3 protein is CASSLASTREGGELFF. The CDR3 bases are TGCGCCAGCAGCTTGGCCTCGACGAGGGAGGGCGGGGAGCTGTTTTTT.

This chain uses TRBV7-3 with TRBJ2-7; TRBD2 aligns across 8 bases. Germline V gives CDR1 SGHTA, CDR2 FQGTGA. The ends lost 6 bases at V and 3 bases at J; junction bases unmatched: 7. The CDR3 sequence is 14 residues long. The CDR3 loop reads CASSPGRAGYEQYF. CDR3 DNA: TGTGCCAGCAGTCCCGGGAGGGCGGGCTACGAGCAGTACTTC.

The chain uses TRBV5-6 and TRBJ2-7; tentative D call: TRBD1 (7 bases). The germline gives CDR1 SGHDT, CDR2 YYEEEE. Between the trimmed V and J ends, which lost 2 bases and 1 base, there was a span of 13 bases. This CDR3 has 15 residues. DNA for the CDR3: TGTGCCAGCAGCTTAGGCAGGGGGGAATCCTACGAGCAGTACTTC. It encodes CASSLGRGESYEQYF.

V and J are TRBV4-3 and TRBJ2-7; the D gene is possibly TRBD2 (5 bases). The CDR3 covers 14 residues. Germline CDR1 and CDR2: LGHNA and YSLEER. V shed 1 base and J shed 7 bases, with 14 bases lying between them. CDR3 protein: CASSQVLLSGEQYF. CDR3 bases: TGCGCCAGCAGCCAAGTCCTTTTATCGGGGGAGCAGTACTTC.

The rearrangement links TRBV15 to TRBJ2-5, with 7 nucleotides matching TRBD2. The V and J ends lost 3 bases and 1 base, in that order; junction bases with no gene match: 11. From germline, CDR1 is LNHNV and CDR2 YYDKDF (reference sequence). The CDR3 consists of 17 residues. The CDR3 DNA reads TGTGCCACCAGCAGGGGGCCAGGCGGCGGGGGCCAAGAGACCCAGTACTTC. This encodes CATSRGPGGGGQETQYF.

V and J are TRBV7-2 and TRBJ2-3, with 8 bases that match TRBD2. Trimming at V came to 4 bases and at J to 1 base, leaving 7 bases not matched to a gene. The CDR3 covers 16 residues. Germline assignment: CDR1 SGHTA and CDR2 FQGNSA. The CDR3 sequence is CASSSSRAGGTDTQYF. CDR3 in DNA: TGTGCCAGCAGCTCCTCGAGAGCGGGGGGCACAGATACGCAGTATTTT.

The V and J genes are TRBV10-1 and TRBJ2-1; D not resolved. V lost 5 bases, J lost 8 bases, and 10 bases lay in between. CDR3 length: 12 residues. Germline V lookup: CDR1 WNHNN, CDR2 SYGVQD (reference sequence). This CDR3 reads CASSPSRDEQFF. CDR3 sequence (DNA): TGCGCCAGCAGTCCTTCCAGAGATGAGCAGTTCTTC.

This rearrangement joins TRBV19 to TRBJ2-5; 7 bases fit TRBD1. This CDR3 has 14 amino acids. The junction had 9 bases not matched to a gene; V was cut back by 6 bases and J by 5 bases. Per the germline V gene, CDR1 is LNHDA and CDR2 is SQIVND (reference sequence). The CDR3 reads CASSPDRARETQYF. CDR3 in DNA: TGTGCCAGTAGCCCTGACAGGGCTAGGGAGACCCAGTACTTC.

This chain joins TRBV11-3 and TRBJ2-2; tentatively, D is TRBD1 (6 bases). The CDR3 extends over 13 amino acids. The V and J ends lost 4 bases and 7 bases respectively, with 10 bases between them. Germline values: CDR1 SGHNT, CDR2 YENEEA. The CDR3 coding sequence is TGTGCCAGCAGCTCCAGGGGTATCGGGGAGCTGTTTTTT. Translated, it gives CASSSRGIGELFF.

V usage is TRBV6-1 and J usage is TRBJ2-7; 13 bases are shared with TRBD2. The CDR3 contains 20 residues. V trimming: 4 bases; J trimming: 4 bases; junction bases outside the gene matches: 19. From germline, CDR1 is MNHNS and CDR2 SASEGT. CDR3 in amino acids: CASSASPGTSGAANRYEQYV. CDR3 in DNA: TGTGCCAGCAGTGCCTCCCCCGGGACTAGCGGGGCAGCTAACCGTTACGAGCAGTACGTC.